The sequence of this T cell receptor (beta chain) was determined in a study of blood T cell repertoires in COVID-19. Looking at the study overall: The United States, Italy and Spain provided the acute and convalescent COVID-19 samples. T cells, B-cell-depleted T cells, or PBMCs provided the cDNA or gDNA that served as material.

CDR3 length: 15 amino acids. Germline values: CDR1 SGHVS, CDR2 FQNEAQ. V shed 0 bases and J shed 1 base, with 9 bases lying between them. The assay was immunoSEQ multiplex PCR, and TCRdb's table has in-frame clones only and misses some. The data show under 250,000 clones, with 80% to 90% seen just once and roughly 2.9% held by the top ten. The material sequenced was peripheral blood. This sequence originates from a man aged 50 to 60 with active or convalescent COVID-19. The rearrangement links TRBV7-8 to TRBJ1-1, with D tentatively TRBD1 (5 bases). DNA for the CDR3: TGTGCCAGCAGCTTAGCAGGACACTCGAACACTGAAGCTTTCTTT. This encodes CASSLAGHSNTEAFF.